Listed below are T cell receptor beta chains from one sample, sequenced in a study of beta chain features in type 1 diabetes. Only in-frame clones appear in the TCRdb table, and some are missing; sequencing was by immunoSEQ multiplex PCR. The table shows around 250,000 clones, with around an eighth occurring only once. The sequenced sample was naive CD4+ T cells from blood. These receptors were obtained from a man aged 30 to 45 with type 1 diabetes. The CDR3 runs from the conserved cysteine through the conserved F or W. A D gene is named only where the DNA matches it firmly. Where a row states a size, it is once, few, many or the class of an expanded clone; other rows omit it.

v_gene	j_gene	d_gene	abundance	CDR3aa	CDR3nt
TRBV19	TRBJ1-2	TRBD1	few	CASSPAGTGGDYGYTF	TGTGCCAGTAGTCCCGCCGGGACAGGAGGGGACTATGGCTACACCTTC
TRBV5-1	TRBJ1-2	.	.	CASSLGRTAYGYTF	TGCGCCAGCAGCTTGGGTCGGACAGCCTATGGCTACACCTTC
TRBV19	TRBJ2-7	.	few	CASSPDSSYEQYF	TGTGCCAGTAGTCCGGACAGCTCCTACGAGCAGTACTTC
TRBV6-4	TRBJ2-1	TRBD2	.	CASKLSGRTGEQFF	TGTGCCAGCAAATTAAGCGGGAGAACGGGCGAGCAGTTCTTC
TRBV5-4	TRBJ2-5	TRBD1	.	CASSTGQGGRETQYF	TGTGCCAGCAGCACCGGACAGGGGGGGAGAGAGACCCAGTACTTC
TRBV28	TRBJ2-5	TRBD2	.	CASSVRQAGVETQYF	TGTGCCAGCAGCGTACGACAAGCGGGAGTCGAGACCCAGTACTTC
TRBV18	TRBJ2-4	TRBD1	few	CASSSGQGENIQYF	TGTGCCAGCTCATCCGGACAGGGGGAGAACATTCAGTACTTC
TRBV6-6	TRBJ2-7	TRBD1	.	CASSFGQGTYEQYF	TGTGCCAGCAGTTTTGGACAGGGGACCTACGAGCAGTACTTC
TRBV28	TRBJ2-7	.	few	CASSLPLLRTLTYEQYF	TGTGCCAGCAGTTTGCCTCTCTTAAGGACACTCACCTACGAGCAGTACTTC
TRBV19	TRBJ2-7	TRBD1	.	CASSDNRGSYEQYF	TGTGCCAGTAGTGACAACAGGGGCTCCTACGAGCAGTACTTC
TRBV28	TRBJ1-2	.	.	CASSSPSLPGGYTF	TGTGCCAGCAGTTCCCCGTCCCTCCCGGGGGGCTACACCTTC